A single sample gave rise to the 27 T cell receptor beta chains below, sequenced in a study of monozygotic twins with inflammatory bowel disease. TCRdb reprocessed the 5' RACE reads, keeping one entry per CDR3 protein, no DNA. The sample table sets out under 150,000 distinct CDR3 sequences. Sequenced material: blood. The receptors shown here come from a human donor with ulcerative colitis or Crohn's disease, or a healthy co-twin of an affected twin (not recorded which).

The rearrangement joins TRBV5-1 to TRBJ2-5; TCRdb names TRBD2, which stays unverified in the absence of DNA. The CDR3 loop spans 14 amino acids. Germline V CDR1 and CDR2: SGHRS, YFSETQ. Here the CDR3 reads CASSKGRTQETQYF.

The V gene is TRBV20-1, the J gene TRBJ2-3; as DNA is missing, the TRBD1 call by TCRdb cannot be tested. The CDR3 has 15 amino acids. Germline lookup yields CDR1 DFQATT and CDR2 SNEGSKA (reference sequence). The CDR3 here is CSASLGRGFTDTQYF.

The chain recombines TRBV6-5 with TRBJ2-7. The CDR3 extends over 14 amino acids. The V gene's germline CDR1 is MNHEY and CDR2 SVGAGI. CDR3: CASSYYGSAYEQYF.

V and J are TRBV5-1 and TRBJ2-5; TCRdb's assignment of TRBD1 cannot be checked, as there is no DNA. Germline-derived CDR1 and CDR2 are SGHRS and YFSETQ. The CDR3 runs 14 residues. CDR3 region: CASSLRGVQETQYF. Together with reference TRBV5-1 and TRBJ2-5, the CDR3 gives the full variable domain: KAGVTQTPRYLIKTRGQQVTLSCSPISGHRSVSWYQQTPGQGLQFLFEYFSETQRNKGNFPGRFSGRQFSNSRSEMNVSTLELGDSALYLCASSLRGVQETQYFGPGTRLLVL.

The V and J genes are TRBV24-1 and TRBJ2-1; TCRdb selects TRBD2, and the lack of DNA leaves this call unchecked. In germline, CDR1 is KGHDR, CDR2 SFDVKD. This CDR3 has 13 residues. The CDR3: CATSDRPWNEQFF.

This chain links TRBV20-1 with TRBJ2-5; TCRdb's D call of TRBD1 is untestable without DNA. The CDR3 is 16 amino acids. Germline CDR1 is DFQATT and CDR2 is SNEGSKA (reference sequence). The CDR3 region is CSASNPWEILSETQYF.

The CDR3 protein is CASSLVAGTNTGELFF. The V gene is TRBV7-2, the J gene TRBJ2-2; TCRdb reports TRBD2, a call that lacks DNA to check it against. CDR1 is SGHTA and CDR2 is FQGNSA in the germline V gene. The CDR3 sequence is 16 residues long.

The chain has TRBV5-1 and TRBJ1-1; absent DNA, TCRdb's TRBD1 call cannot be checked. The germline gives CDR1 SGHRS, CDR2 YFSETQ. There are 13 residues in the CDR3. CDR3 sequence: CASVSPPNTEAFF.

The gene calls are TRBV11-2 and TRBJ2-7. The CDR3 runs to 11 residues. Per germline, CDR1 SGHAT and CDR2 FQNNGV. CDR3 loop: CASSLVGEQYF.

The CDR3 here is CSAKSGTGGVEQYF. V and J are TRBV20-1 and TRBJ2-7; the D call of TRBD1 rests on TCRdb alone, since no DNA is present to check it. The V gene's germline CDR1 is DFQATT and CDR2 SNEGSKA (reference sequence). There are 14 residues in the CDR3.

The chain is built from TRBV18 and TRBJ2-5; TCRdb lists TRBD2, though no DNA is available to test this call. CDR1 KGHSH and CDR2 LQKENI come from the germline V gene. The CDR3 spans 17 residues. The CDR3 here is CASSPPGRLVNQETQYF.

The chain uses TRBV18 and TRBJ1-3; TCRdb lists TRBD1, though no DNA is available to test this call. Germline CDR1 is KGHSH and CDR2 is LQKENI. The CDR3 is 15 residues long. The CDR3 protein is CASSLDRYSGNTIYF.

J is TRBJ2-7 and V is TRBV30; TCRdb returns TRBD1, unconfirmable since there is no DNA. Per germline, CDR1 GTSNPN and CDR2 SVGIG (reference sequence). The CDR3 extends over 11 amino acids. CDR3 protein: CAWTGAYEQYF.

The CDR3 loop is CATEQRQGISMAPGTGELFF. The V gene is TRBV6-4, the J gene TRBJ2-2; with no DNA, the TCRdb D assignment of TRBD1 cannot be verified. The germline CDR1 and CDR2 sequences are MRHNA and SNTAGT. This CDR3 has 20 residues.

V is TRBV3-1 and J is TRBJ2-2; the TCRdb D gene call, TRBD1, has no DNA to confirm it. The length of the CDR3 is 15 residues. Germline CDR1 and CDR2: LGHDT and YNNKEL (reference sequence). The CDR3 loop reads CASSQGAPWTGELFF. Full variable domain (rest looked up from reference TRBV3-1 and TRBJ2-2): DTAVSQTPKYLVTQMGNDKSIKCEQNLGHDTMYWYKQDSKKFLKIMFSYNNKELIINETVPNRFSPKSPDKAHLNLHINSLELGDSAVYFCASSQGAPWTGELFFGEGSRLTVL.

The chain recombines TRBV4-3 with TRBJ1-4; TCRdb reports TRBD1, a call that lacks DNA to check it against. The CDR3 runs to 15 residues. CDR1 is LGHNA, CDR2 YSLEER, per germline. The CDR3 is CASSQARQGDEKLFF.

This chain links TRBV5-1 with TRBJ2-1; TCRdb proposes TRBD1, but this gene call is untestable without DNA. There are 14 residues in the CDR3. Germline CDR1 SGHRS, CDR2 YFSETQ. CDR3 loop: CASSLVGGSNEQFF. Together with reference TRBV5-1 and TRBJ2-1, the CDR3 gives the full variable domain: KAGVTQTPRYLIKTRGQQVTLSCSPISGHRSVSWYQQTPGQGLQFLFEYFSETQRNKGNFPGRFSGRQFSNSRSEMNVSTLELGDSALYLCASSLVGGSNEQFFGPGTRLTVL.

CDR3 in amino acids: CASSSLLESYGYTF. The chain recombines TRBV12-3 or TRBV12-4 with TRBJ1-2. This CDR3 is 14 amino acids long.

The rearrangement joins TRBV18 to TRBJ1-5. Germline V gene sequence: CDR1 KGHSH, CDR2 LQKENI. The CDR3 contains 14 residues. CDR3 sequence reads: CASSPNSRSQPQHF.

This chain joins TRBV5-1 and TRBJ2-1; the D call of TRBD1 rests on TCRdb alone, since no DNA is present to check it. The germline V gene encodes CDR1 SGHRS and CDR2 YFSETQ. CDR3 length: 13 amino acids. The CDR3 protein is CASVGQGGSEQFF.

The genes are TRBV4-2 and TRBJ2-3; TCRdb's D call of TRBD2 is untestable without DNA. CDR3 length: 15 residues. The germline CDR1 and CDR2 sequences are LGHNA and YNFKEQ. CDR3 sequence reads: CASSQEKTSWDTQYF.

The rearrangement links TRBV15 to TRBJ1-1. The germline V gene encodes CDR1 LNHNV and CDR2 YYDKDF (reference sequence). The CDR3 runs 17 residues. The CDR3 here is CATSSPSGGGGYTEAYF.

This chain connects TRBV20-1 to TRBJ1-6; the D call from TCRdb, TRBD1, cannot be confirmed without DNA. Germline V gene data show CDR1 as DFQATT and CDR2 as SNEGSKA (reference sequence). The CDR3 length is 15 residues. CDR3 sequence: CSARYTSSSRGPLHF.

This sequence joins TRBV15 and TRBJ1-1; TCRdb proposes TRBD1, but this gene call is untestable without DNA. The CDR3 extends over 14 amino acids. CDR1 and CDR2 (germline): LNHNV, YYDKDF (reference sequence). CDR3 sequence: CATSRDTGQTEAFF.

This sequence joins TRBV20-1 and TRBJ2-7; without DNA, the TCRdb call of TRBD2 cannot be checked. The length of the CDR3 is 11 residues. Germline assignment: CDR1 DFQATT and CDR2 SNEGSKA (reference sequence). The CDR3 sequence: CSASLPYEQYF.

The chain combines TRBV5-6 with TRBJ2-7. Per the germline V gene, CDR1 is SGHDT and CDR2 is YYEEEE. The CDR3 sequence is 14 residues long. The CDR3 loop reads CASSLSNPFNEQYF.

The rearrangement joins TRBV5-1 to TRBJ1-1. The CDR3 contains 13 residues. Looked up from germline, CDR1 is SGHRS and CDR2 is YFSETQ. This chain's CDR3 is CASRWGDGAEAFF.